A single T cell receptor (beta chain) is shown here with its context. This clone showed up just a few times. Its antigen has not been determined. The sample holds no much larger clone one base away, and base qualities are not on file. TCRbeta CDR3 regions were amplified from genomic DNA using the immunoSEQ Assay, a bias-controlled multiplex PCR. The paper's processing steps were these. The number of nucleated cells in each sample was estimated from the amplification of reference gene primers within the assay. Sequence reads were collapsed and filtered to measure the absolute abundance of every unique TCRbeta CDR3 rearrangement. For each sample, productive Simpson clonality was calculated as the square root of Simpson's diversity index across productive rearrangements. TCRdb limited this immuneACCESS table to in-frame rearrangements with V and J called. A share of clones is missing; checked studies link under half to unresolved V genes, and the rest is unexplained. The V and J calls and clone size are taken from that table; D and trimming were inferred from the DNA. The sample table shows 120,000 or so clones, and 70% to 80% are seen once. 20% to 30% of the sample comes from the top ten.

The data were obtained in a study of blood T cell repertoires in COVID-19 (dated by TCRdb to 2019 to 2021). As for the study more broadly: Samples covering the acute and convalescent phases of COVID-19 were provided by collaborators in the United States, Italy and Spain. The material from the prospective study consisted of cDNA or gDNA derived from T cells, B-cell-depleted T cells, or PBMCs. Deeply sampled blood TCRbeta repertoires from subjects exposed to, actively infected with, or recovered from COVID-19 were included in the dataset. A freely available public database, intended as a resource for researchers studying the immune response to SARS-CoV-2, is where the repertoires were released. The samples were drawn from the first 160 participants of the ongoing ImmuneRACE study and from 950 to 1,500 subjects provided by 6 global collaborators. The sample metadata nearly always contained a de-identified subject ID, COVID-19 status, age in years and sex. HLA class I and class II types, where available, came from metadata supplied by the sample provider rather than from assay-based typing.

The germline V gene encodes CDR1 KGHSH and CDR2 LQKENI. Relative to germline, V is 3 bases shorter and J is 4 bases shorter, with 11 bases between their ends. The CDR3 covers 14 residues, taking in both the cysteine and the phenylalanine. This entry keeps only the CDR3 DNA: 42 bases, framed from base 1. Here is what the overall study found, with its caveats: The quantity of clinical and demographic metadata differed by source and by participant and was supplied without curation.

The collaborating institutions used their own protocols to collect whole blood in K2EDTA tubes. Collaborator samples were shipped for TCRbeta analysis as frozen whole blood, isolated PBMCs, or DNA extracted from either sample type. The rearrangement combines TRBV18 with TRBJ2-3; the D gene is perhaps TRBD1, on 6 matching bases. This receptor was obtained from a human donor in a cohort sampled during active COVID-19. Sample: peripheral blood. The sequenced DNA: TGTGCCAGCTCACCGGCAGGGGAAGCAGATACGCAGTATTTT. It translates to CASSPAGEADTQYF.